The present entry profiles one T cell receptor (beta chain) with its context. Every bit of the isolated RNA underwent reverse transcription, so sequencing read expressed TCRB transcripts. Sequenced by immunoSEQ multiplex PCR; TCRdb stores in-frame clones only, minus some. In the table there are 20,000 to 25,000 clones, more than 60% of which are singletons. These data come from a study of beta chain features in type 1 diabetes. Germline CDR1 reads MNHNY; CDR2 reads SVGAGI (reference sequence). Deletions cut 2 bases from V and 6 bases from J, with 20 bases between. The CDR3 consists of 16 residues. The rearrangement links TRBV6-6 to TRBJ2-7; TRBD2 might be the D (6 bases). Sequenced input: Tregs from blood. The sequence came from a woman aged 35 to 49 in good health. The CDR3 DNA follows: TGTGCCAGCAGTTACGCCAGCGGGCGTGGGTTCGCCGAGCAGTACTTC. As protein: CASSYASGRGFAEQYF.